These 8 T cell receptor beta chains came from one sample sequenced in a study of cytomegalovirus exposure and HLA in healthy donors. Use of 60 Vbeta and 13 Jbeta primers characterized the PCR. TCRdb's table, derived via immunoSEQ multiplex PCR, lists solely in-frame clones and lacks some. The sample table sets out 70,000 or so clones. The specimen sequenced was PBMCs. These receptors came from a man aged 35-49 years in good health and CMV-seronegative.

DNA of the CDR3: TGTGCCAGCAGCCTCCGGACTAGCGGGACATTGAGGAATGAGCAGTTCTTC. It yields the protein CASSLRTSGTLRNEQFF. The rearrangement joins TRBV7-6 to TRBJ2-1, with 12 bases that match TRBD2. Per the germline V gene, CDR1 is SGHVS and CDR2 is FNYEAQ. The trim removed 5 bases at V and 7 bases at J, leaving 12 bases unmatched. This CDR3 spans 17 amino acids. The full variable domain, rest sourced from reference TRBV7-6 and TRBJ2-1, is GAGVSQSPRYKVTKRGQDVALRCDPISGHVSLYWYRQALGQGPEFLTYFNYEAQQDKSGLPNDRFSAERPEGSISTLTIQRTEQRDSAMYRCASSLRTSGTLRNEQFFGPGTRLTVL.

Regarding this clone: At one boundary the junction diverges from the germline segment, which might be a read error. The chain links TRBV7-7 to TRBJ2-2, with a weak D call TRBD1 (6 bases). The germline V gene has CDR1 SSHAT and CDR2 FNYEAQ (reference sequence). This CDR3 has 15 residues. CDR3 sequence reads: CASSSNRVNTGELFF. For the CDR3, the DNA is TGTGCTAGCAGCTCCAACAGGGTGAACACCGGGGAGCTGTTTTTT.

The gene calls are TRBV30 and TRBJ1-5, with unresolved D. The germline V and J ends were trimmed by 6 bases and 3 bases, with 9 bases remaining between them. CDR1 and CDR2 (germline): GTSNPN, SVGIG (reference sequence). CDR3 size: 12 residues. The CDR3 loop is CACSTFNQPQHF. The CDR3 DNA reads TGTGCCTGCTCGACATTCAATCAGCCCCAGCATTTT.

The gene calls are TRBV7-2 and TRBJ1-4, with 10 nucleotides matching TRBD1. This CDR3 is 14 amino acids long. Germline CDR1 is SGHTA and CDR2 is FQGNSA. The J segment lost 6 bases and the V segment lost 4 bases, leaving 2 bases of the junction unmatched. The CDR3, as DNA: TGTGCCAGCAGCTCTGACAGGGGGCATGAAAAACTGTTTTTT. It yields the protein CASSSDRGHEKLFF.

V is TRBV5-1 and J is TRBJ2-1, with 9 nucleotides matching TRBD2. The CDR3 totals 17 residues. Trimming removed 0 bases from V and 2 bases from J; junction bases left unmatched: 6. The germline gives CDR1 SGHRS, CDR2 YFSETQ. CDR3 protein: CASSLGGAGGTYNEQFF. The CDR3 nucleotides read TGCGCCAGCAGCTTGGGAGGGGCGGGAGGGACCTACAATGAGCAGTTCTTC.

The J gene is TRBJ1-5, the V gene TRBV21-1; TRBD1, the D gene given by the table, was not confirmed from the DNA. TRBV21-1 is a listed pseudogene. The CDR3 has 15 amino acids. The CDR3 reads CASSKGIQNNQPQHF. In DNA form, the CDR3 reads TGTGCCAGCAGCAAAGGTATCCAGAACAATCAGCCCCAGCATTTT.

This chain connects TRBV6-6 to TRBJ2-7; no firm D call. Looked up from germline, CDR1 is MNHNY and CDR2 is SVGAGI (reference sequence). Between the trimmed V and J ends, which lost 5 bases and 3 bases, there was a span of 14 bases. The CDR3 is 14 residues long. CDR3 protein: CASSKATTLYEQYF. In DNA form, the CDR3 reads TGTGCCAGCAGTAAGGCAACTACCCTCTACGAGCAGTACTTC.

J is TRBJ2-1 and V is TRBV18; 10 positions agree with TRBD1. Germline trimming cut 3 bases from V and 4 bases from J; bases unmatched to any gene: 3. CDR1 is KGHSH and CDR2 is LQKENI in the germline V gene. The CDR3 loop spans 15 amino acids. CDR3 sequence reads: CASSPGTGVYNEQFF. In DNA, the CDR3 is TGTGCCAGCTCACCCGGGACAGGGGTATACAATGAGCAGTTCTTC.